Presented here are 15 T cell receptor beta chains from one specimen sequenced in a study of T cells after yellow fever vaccination. MiXCR was run by TCRdb on the 5' RACE reads, yielding one entry per CDR3 protein. The sample holds about 160,000 distinct CDR3 sequences, around 9.3% seen once. The sequencing here drew on CD8+ T cells sorted from PBMCs, taken 45 days after the yellow fever booster vaccination. These receptors came from a man younger than 35 who received the YFV17D yellow fever vaccine.

The chain joins TRBV7-9 to TRBJ2-7; 7 bases map to TRBD1. CDR3 length: 17 amino acids. The germline V gene has CDR1 SEHNR and CDR2 FQNEAQ (reference sequence). With 1 base clipped from V and 0 bases from J, the junction kept 9 bases outside the gene matches. The CDR3 DNA is TGTGCCAGCAGCTTAGGAGGGGGCGAGGTCCTCTCCTACGAGCAGTACTTC. This encodes CASSLGGGEVLSYEQYF.

There are many counts of this clonotype. The chain couples TRBV7-9 to TRBJ2-7, with D tentatively TRBD1 (5 bases). With 6 bases removed from V and 3 bases from J, the gap between germline ends came to 12 bases. The germline CDR1 and CDR2 sequences are SEHNR and FQNEAQ (reference sequence). The length of the CDR3 is 13 residues. CDR3 residues: CASSRGSDYEQYV. The CDR3, as DNA: TGTGCCAGCAGTAGGGGCTCGGACTACGAGCAGTACGTC.

This clonotype has a handful of counts. This chain joins TRBV5-1 and TRBJ1-3, with D uncertain. The CDR3 runs 15 residues. The V and J ends lost 7 bases and 0 bases respectively, with 14 bases between them. The germline V gene encodes CDR1 SGHRS and CDR2 YFSETQ. CDR3 region: CASAEGWVSGNTIYF. The CDR3 DNA reads TGCGCCAGCGCCGAAGGATGGGTCTCTGGAAACACCATATATTTT.

The rearrangement uses TRBV27 and TRBJ1-2; unclear D gene. V gave up 3 bases and J gave up 1 base, with 6 bases separating them. Germline V gene data show CDR1 as MNHEY and CDR2 as SMNVEV (reference sequence). The CDR3 extends over 13 amino acids. Here the CDR3 DNA reads TGTGCCAGCAGTTTCGGGGTTAACTATGGCTACACCTTC. Protein sequence: CASSFGVNYGYTF.

This clonotype was detected only a few times. CDR3 sequence (DNA): TGCGCCAGCAGCCCTTCTATAATGGGGGGCACTGAAGCTTTCTTT. It codes for CASSPSIMGGTEAFF. The V gene is TRBV4-1, the J gene TRBJ1-1; tentative D call: TRBD1 (5 bases). Trimming stripped 4 bases from V and 4 bases from J, with 16 bases between. Per germline, CDR1 MGHRA and CDR2 YSYEKL. This CDR3 is built from 15 residues.

J is TRBJ1-4 and V is TRBV7-2, with 9 bases matching TRBD1. Germline-derived CDR1 and CDR2 are SGHTA and FQGNSA. The junction had 9 bases not matched to a gene; V was cut back by 5 bases and J by 5 bases. The CDR3 loop spans 16 amino acids. CDR3 protein: CASSRLDRGTNEKLFF. CDR3 nucleotide sequence: TGTGCCAGCAGCCGCCTAGACAGGGGGACGAATGAAAAACTGTTTTTT.

This clonotype was seen only a few times. This rearrangement joins TRBV20-1 to TRBJ2-5, with 7 bases aligning to TRBD1. Germline CDR1 DFQATT, CDR2 SNEGSKA (reference sequence). V was pared by 6 bases and J by 5 bases, with 18 bases of the junction left unmatched. CDR3 size: 16 residues. CDR3 region: CSAKIPGKGALETQYF. CDR3 DNA: TGCAGTGCCAAGATCCCCGGCAAGGGGGCATTGGAGACCCAGTACTTC.

This chain joins TRBV28 and TRBJ2-2; D may be TRBD2 (7 bases). This CDR3 region has 16 residues. V was trimmed by 2 bases and J by 2 bases, leaving 12 bases between them. The germline CDR1 and CDR2 sequences are MDHEN and SYDVKM. Written as DNA, the CDR3 is TGTGCCAGCAGTTTAAAGGCGGGGGCCAACACCGGGGAGCTGTTTTTT. It codes for CASSLKAGANTGELFF. The full variable domain, with the rest looked up from reference TRBV28 and TRBJ2-2, is DVKVTQSSRYLVKRTGEKVFLECVQDMDHENMFWYRQDPGLGLRLIYFSYDVKMKEKGDIPEGYSVSREKKERFSLILESASTNQTSMYLCASSLKAGANTGELFFGEGSRLTVL.

This sequence joins TRBV4-1 and TRBJ1-5; a weak D match, TRBD1 (5 bases). The CDR3 totals 15 residues. CDR1 MGHRA and CDR2 YSYEKL come from the germline V gene. Trimming took 4 bases from V and 0 from J, leaving 10 bases between them. The CDR3 reads CASSLRGVSNQPQHF. The CDR3 region has the DNA TGCGCCAGCAGCCTTAGAGGGGTTAGCAATCAGCCCCAGCATTTT.

This chain joins TRBV6-5 and TRBJ2-2, with 7 bases that match TRBD2. There are 16 residues in the CDR3. Per germline, CDR1 MNHEY and CDR2 SVGAGI. Unmatched junction bases numbered 2, after V lost 0 bases and J lost 1 base. DNA of the CDR3: TGTGCCAGCAGTTACTCGCCGGGGGGGAACACCGGGGAGCTGTTTTTT. It codes for CASSYSPGGNTGELFF.

This clonotype was picked up many times. The chain links TRBV5-1 to TRBJ2-1; TRBD2 agrees at 16 bases. V gave up 0 bases and J gave up 6 bases; unmatched junction bases: 6. The CDR3 extends over 18 amino acids. Germline values: CDR1 SGHRS, CDR2 YFSETQ. CDR3 loop: CASSLDPGTSGGANEQFF. CDR3 DNA: TGCGCCAGCAGCTTGGACCCCGGGACTAGCGGGGGGGCCAATGAGCAGTTCTTC.

This rearrangement joins TRBV27 to TRBJ2-1, with D perhaps TRBD1 (6 bases). Trimming left V 6 bases short and J 10 bases short, with 10 bases between. The CDR3 has 11 amino acids. Germline CDR1 is MNHEY and CDR2 is SMNVEV (reference sequence). The CDR3, as DNA: TGTGCCAGCAGCGCGGACAGAGAGCAGTTCTTC. The encoded protein is CASSADREQFF.

The chain combines TRBV4-3 with TRBJ2-1; D call uncertain. This CDR3 spans 17 amino acids. V lost 0 bases, J lost 0 bases, and 12 bases lay in between. Germline V gene data show CDR1 as LGHNA and CDR2 as YSLEER. CDR3 nucleotide sequence: TGCGCCAGCAGCCAAGACCCCTTGACCTCCTCCTACAATGAGCAGTTCTTC. Protein product: CASSQDPLTSSYNEQFF.

This sequence joins TRBV12-3 or TRBV12-4 and TRBJ2-5; possibly TRBD1 for D (6 bases). The V end lost 7 bases, the J end lost 3 bases, and 9 bases lay between the germline ends. The CDR3 runs 12 residues. The CDR3 protein is CASTPGEETQYF. The DNA of the CDR3 is TGTGCCAGCACCCCAGGGGAAGAGACCCAGTACTTC.

The rearrangement uses TRBV12-3 or TRBV12-4 and TRBJ1-2, with 7 bases aligning to TRBD1. The CDR3 has 14 amino acids. With 3 bases clipped from V and 6 bases from J, the junction kept 7 bases outside the gene matches. The CDR3 loop reads CASSLRGQIDGYTF. CDR3 DNA sequence: TGTGCCAGCAGTTTGCGGGGACAGATCGATGGCTACACCTTC.